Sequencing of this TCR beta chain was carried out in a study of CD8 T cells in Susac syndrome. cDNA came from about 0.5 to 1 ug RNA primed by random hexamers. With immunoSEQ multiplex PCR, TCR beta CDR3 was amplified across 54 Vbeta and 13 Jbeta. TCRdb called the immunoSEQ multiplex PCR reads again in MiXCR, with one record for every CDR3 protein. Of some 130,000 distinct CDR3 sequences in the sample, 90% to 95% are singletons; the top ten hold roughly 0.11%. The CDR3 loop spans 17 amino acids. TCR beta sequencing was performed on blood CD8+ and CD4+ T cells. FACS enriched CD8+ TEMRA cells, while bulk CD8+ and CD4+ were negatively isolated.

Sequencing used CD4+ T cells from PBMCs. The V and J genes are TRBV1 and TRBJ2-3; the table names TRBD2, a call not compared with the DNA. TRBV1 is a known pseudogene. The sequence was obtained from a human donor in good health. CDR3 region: CTSSQGLGGEDTDTQYF. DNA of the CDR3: TGCACCAGCAGCCAAGGACTTGGGGGAGAAGACACAGATACGCAGTATTTT.